Below, one T cell receptor beta chain is given with its context. Its antigen remains unidentified. The sample is drawn from a study of shared clonotypes between healthy human individuals. The donors, healthy adults who were HIV-negative, had experienced no recent acute infections or vaccinations. The J segment lost 4 bases and the V segment lost 7 bases, leaving 7 bases of the junction unmatched. CDR1 is SQVTM and CDR2 is ANQGSEA in the germline V gene. The CDR3 has 14 residues. Regarding the study as a whole: Compared with memory subsets, naive subsets generally had larger estimated richness. Sharing of clonotypes among donors was expected to vary with sequencing depth. Apart from blood, nothing was sampled; tissue repertoires likely differ.

Libraries were prepared by immunoSEQ multiplex PCR; TCRdb keeps only in-frame clonotypes and omits some of them. The table includes 1,400,000 or so clones, about 98.5% detected once. The sequence was obtained from a man aged 25 to 40 in good health. V and J are TRBV29-1 and TRBJ1-4, with 9 positions matching TRBD1. The sample comprised naive CD4+ T cells sorted from blood. Subset in this sample: CD45RA+ positively selected. The CDR3 is CSAVQGAGNEKLFF. In DNA, the CDR3 is TGCAGCGCCGTACAGGGGGCCGGTAATGAAAAACTGTTTTTT.